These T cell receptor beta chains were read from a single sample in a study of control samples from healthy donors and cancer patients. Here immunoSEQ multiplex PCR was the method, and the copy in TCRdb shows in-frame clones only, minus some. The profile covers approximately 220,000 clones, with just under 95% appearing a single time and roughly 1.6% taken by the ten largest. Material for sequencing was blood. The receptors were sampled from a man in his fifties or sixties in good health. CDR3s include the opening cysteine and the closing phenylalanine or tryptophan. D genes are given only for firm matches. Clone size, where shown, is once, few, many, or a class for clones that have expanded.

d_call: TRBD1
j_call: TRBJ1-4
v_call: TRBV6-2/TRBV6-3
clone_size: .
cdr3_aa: CASSYSRAGGNEKLFF
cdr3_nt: TGTGCCAGCAGTTACTCGCGGGCAGGGGGTAATGAAAAACTGTTTTTT

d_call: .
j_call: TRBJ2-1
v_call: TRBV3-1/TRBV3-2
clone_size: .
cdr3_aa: CASSPAVGRPYNEQFF
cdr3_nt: TGTGCCAGCAGCCCTGCCGTAGGTCGCCCCTACAATGAGCAGTTCTTC

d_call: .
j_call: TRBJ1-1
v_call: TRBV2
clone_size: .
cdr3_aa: CASTSEPLGYIEAFF
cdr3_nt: TGTGCCAGCACATCCGAGCCTTTGGGATACATCGAAGCTTTCTTT

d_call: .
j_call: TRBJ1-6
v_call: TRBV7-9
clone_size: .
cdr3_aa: CASSQSVGSYNSPLHF
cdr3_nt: TGTGCCAGCAGCCAATCGGTAGGAAGCTATAATTCACCCCTCCACTTT

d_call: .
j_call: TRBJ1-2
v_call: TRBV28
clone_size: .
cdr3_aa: CASSFNRVQGYTF
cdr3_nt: TGTGCCAGCAGTTTCAATAGGGTGCAAGGCTACACCTTC

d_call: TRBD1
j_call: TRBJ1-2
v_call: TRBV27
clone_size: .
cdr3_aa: CASSSQPDRVYGYTF
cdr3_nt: TGTGCCAGCAGTTCCCAACCGGACAGGGTCTATGGCTACACCTTC

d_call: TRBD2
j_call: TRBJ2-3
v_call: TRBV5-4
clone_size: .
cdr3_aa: CASSLGGDPSTDTQYF
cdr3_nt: TGTGCCAGCAGCCTGGGGGGGGATCCTAGCACAGATACGCAGTATTTT

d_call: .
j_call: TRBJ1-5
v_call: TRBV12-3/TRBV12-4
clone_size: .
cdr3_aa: CASSLGNQPQHF
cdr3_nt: TGTGCCAGCAGTTTGGGCAATCAGCCCCAGCATTTT

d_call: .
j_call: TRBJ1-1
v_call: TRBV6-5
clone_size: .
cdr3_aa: CASSATQSQTEAFF
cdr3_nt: TGTGCCAGCAGCGCAACACAGAGTCAAACTGAAGCTTTCTTT

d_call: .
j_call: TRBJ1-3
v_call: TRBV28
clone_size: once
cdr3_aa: CASSFRVPDTIYF
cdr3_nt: TGTGCCAGCAGTTTCAGGGTCCCGGACACCATATATTTT

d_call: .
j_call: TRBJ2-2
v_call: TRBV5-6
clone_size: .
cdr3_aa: CASSLSWGRAGELFF
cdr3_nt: TGTGCCAGCAGCTTGTCGTGGGGTCGCGCCGGGGAGCTGTTTTTT

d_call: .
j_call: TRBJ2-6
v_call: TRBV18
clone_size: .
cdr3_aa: CASSPQGTGANVLTF
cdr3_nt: TGTGCCAGCTCACCACAGGGGACCGGGGCCAACGTCCTGACTTTC

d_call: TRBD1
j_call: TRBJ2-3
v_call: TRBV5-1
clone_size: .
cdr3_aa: CASSTLGQGVSDTQYF
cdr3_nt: TGCGCCAGCAGCACCCTAGGACAGGGGGTCTCAGATACGCAGTATTTT

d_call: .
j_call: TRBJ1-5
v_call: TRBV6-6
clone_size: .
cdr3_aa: CASSQREGVYQPQHF
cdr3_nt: TGTGCCAGCAGTCAACGGGAGGGGGTCTATCAGCCCCAGCATTTT

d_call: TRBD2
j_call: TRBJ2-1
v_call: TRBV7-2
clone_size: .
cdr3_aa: CASSPGTSGSNEQFF
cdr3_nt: TGTGCCAGCAGTCCCGGGACTAGCGGGAGCAATGAGCAGTTCTTC

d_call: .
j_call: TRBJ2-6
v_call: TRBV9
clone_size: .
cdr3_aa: CASSGTGSGANVLTF
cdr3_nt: TGTGCCAGCAGCGGAACAGGGTCTGGGGCCAACGTCCTGACTTTC

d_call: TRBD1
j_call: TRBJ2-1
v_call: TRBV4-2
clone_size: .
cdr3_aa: CASSLGTGRSSYNEQFF
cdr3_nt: TGTGCCAGCAGCCTCGGGACAGGCCGTAGCTCCTACAATGAGCAGTTCTTC